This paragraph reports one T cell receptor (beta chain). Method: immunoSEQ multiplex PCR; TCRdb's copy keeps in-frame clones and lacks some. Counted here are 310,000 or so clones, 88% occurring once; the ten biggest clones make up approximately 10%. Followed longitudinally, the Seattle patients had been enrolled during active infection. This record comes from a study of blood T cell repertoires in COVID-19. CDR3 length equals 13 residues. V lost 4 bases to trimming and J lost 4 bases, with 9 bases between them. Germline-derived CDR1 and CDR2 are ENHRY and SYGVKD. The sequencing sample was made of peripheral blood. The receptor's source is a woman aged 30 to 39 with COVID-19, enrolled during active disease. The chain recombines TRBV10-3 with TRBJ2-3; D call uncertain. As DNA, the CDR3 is TGTGCCATCAGTGCGGCTAGTTCAGATACGCAGTATTTT. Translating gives CAISAASSDTQYF.